The 9 T cell receptor beta chains presented below share a single source sample, sequenced in a study of blood T cell repertoires in COVID-19. Libraries were prepared by immunoSEQ multiplex PCR; TCRdb keeps only in-frame clonotypes and omits some of them. The table records about 220,000 clones, 84% of them present only once. Sequenced input: PBMCs or T cells enriched from blood (not recorded which). The receptors originated from a woman in her thirties or forties who had recovered from COVID-19.

This clone was seen only once. J is TRBJ1-2 and V is TRBV27; perhaps TRBD1 as D (5 bases). Trimming left V 5 bases short and J 3 bases short, with 13 bases between. The CDR3 sequence is 14 residues long. Germline V gene data show CDR1 as MNHEY and CDR2 as SMNVEV (reference sequence). Here the CDR3 reads CASSGRQGYYGYTF. The CDR3 DNA reads TGTGCCAGCAGTGGACGCCAGGGCTACTATGGCTACACCTTC.

V gene TRBV2 combines with J gene TRBJ1-6; D is possibly TRBD1 (6 bases). There are 15 residues in the CDR3. CDR1 is SNHLY and CDR2 is FYNNEI in the germline V gene. Trimming removed 5 bases at V and 5 bases at J, with 13 bases between. The CDR3 reads CASSSQQGNNSPLHF. CDR3 nucleotide sequence: TGTGCCAGCAGTTCCCAACAGGGTAATAATTCACCCCTCCACTTT. The full variable domain, with the rest looked up from reference TRBV2 and TRBJ1-6, is EPEVTQTPSHQVTQMGQEVILRCVPISNHLYFYWYRQILGQKVEFLVSFYNNEISEKSEIFDDQFSVERPDGSNFTLKIRSTKLEDSAMYFCASSSQQGNNSPLHFGNGTRLTVT.

The chain is built from TRBV19 and TRBJ2-1; TRBD2 matches 13 bases. V was pared by 5 bases and J by 8 bases, with 12 bases of the junction left unmatched. CDR1 and CDR2 from the germline V gene are LNHDA and SQIVND (reference sequence). CDR3 length: 17 residues. The chain's CDR3 is CASSPLPGLAGPDEQFF. The CDR3, as DNA: TGTGCCAGTAGTCCCCTACCGGGACTAGCGGGACCTGATGAGCAGTTCTTC.

The J gene is TRBJ1-4, the V gene TRBV5-1, with a weak D call TRBD1 (5 bases). The V end was cut by 6 bases, the J end by 3 bases, with 9 bases between. The CDR3 contains 13 residues. Per the germline V gene, CDR1 is SGHRS and CDR2 is YFSETQ. CDR3 in amino acids: CASTGTSNEKLFF. The CDR3 DNA reads as TGCGCCAGCACCGGGACTTCTAATGAAAAACTGTTTTTT.

The CDR3 DNA reads as TGTGCCTGCCGGAGGCAACACACAGATACGCAGTATTTT. Residues: CACRRQHTDTQYF. This rearrangement joins TRBV3-1 (or the pseudogene TRBV3-2) to TRBJ2-3, with D tentatively TRBD2 (5 bases). The length of the CDR3 is 13 residues. In germline, CDR1 is LGHDT, CDR2 YNNKEL (reference sequence). V shed 11 bases and J shed 2 bases, with 14 bases lying between them.

This clone is termed medium-sized. The chain is built from TRBV6-5 and TRBJ2-1, with 10 nucleotides matching TRBD2. V gave up 6 bases and J gave up 10 bases; unmatched junction bases: 12. The CDR3 is made up of 15 amino acids. Germline CDR1 reads MNHEY; CDR2 reads SVGAGI. In DNA form, the CDR3 reads TGTGCCAGCAGGACGGGGACTAGCGAAGTAAAGGAGCAGTTCTTC. Protein: CASRTGTSEVKEQFF.

The genes are TRBV3-1 (or the pseudogene TRBV3-2) and TRBJ1-2; D possibly corresponds to TRBD1 (5 bases). The CDR3 has 13 residues. V gave up 5 bases and J gave up 4 bases, with 11 bases separating them. CDR1 is LGHDT, CDR2 YNNKEL, per germline (reference sequence). For the CDR3, the DNA is TGTGCCAGCAGCTCAGTGGGGGGCTATGGCTACACCTTC. Its protein is CASSSVGGYGYTF.

The chain is built from TRBV6-5 and TRBJ2-3; D call uncertain. Germline loops: CDR1 MNHEY, CDR2 SVGAGI. The CDR3 has 12 residues. Trimming stripped 8 bases from V and 2 bases from J, with 8 bases between. The CDR3 sequence is CASRHSTDTQYF. The CDR3 DNA follows: TGTGCCAGCCGACATTCCACAGATACGCAGTATTTT.

A word on this clone: Mismatch with germline at one junction end may stem from a read error. Other DNA sequences in this sample translate to the same CDR3. The rearrangement links TRBV19 to TRBJ2-3; 10 bases agree with TRBD1. Germline V gives CDR1 LNHDA, CDR2 SQIVND (reference sequence). This CDR3 is 14 amino acids long. The CDR3 DNA is TGTGCCAGTATAGACAGGGGGCGCTCAGATACACAGTATTTT. It translates to CASIDRGRSDTQYF.